These T cell receptor beta chains were read from a single sample in a study of blood T cell repertoires in COVID-19. Assay used: immunoSEQ multiplex PCR; TCRdb lists only in-frame clones, some missing. The sample yields under 95,000 clones, approximately 86% seen once. Source material: peripheral blood. The source is a woman older than 75 with acute or convalescent COVID-19. CDR3s include the opening cysteine and the closing phenylalanine or tryptophan. D genes are given only for firm matches. Size is omitted from some rows. Given values are once, few, many or a class for expanded clones.

j_call clone_size v_call d_call cdr3_aa cdr3_nt
TRBJ2-5 . TRBV5-5 . CASSSAGAETQYF TGTGCCAGCAGCTCAGCTGGAGCAGAGACCCAGTACTTC
TRBJ2-3 . TRBV24-1 TRBD1 CATSELTGVVDTQYF TGTGCCACCAGTGAACTAACAGGGGTGGTAGATACGCAGTATTTT
TRBJ2-7 . TRBV19 . CASSISGTHYEQYF TGTGCCAGTAGTATATCCGGGACTCATTACGAGCAGTACTTC
TRBJ1-6 . TRBV5-4 . CASTAAGGGSYNSPLHF TGTGCCAGCACCGCAGCGGGCGGGGGCTCCTATAATTCACCCCTCCACTTT
TRBJ1-3 once TRBV19 . CASSLDSSGNTIYF TGTGCCAGTAGTCTGGACAGCTCTGGAAACACCATATATTTT
TRBJ1-3 once TRBV14 TRBD1 CASSSGQGAGNTIYF TGTGCCAGCAGCTCGGGACAGGGGGCTGGAAACACCATATATTTT
TRBJ1-1 . TRBV29-1 TRBD1 CSGLDRGSNTEAFF TGCAGCGGGCTGGACAGGGGTTCGAACACTGAAGCTTTCTTT
TRBJ1-3 . TRBV6-5 . CASSYHRTSGNTIYF TGTGCCAGCAGTTACCACAGGACCTCTGGAAACACCATATATTTT
TRBJ2-1 . TRBV7-2 TRBD2 CASSSGLAGGHNEQFF TGTGCCAGCAGCTCTGGACTAGCGGGGGGGCACAATGAGCAGTTCTTC
TRBJ2-7 . TRBV4-2 TRBD1 CASSQDWDRGSYEQYF TGTGCCAGCAGCCAAGATTGGGACAGAGGCTCCTACGAGCAGTACTTC
TRBJ2-7 . TRBV6-5 TRBD1 CASSSGGKGEQYF TGTGCCAGCAGCTCAGGGGGCAAGGGCGAGCAGTACTTC
TRBJ1-5 . TRBV24-1 TRBD1 CATSDGTGPSNQPQHF TGTGCCACCAGTGATGGGACAGGGCCTAGCAATCAGCCCCAGCATTTT
TRBJ2-2 . TRBV5-8 TRBD1 CASSHRTGLTGELFF TGTGCCAGCAGCCATCGGACAGGGCTCACCGGGGAGCTGTTTTTT
TRBJ1-5 . TRBV6-5 . CASRWFARDDQPQHF TGTGCCAGCAGATGGTTTGCCAGGGATGACCAGCCCCAGCATTTT
TRBJ1-2 . TRBV15 TRBD1 CATSRDTGVGYGYTF TGTGCCACCAGCAGAGACACAGGGGTTGGCTATGGCTACACCTTC
TRBJ1-1 . TRBV7-9 . CASSLVDRGAFF TGTGCCAGCAGCTTAGTAGATAGAGGAGCTTTCTTT
TRBJ2-2 . TRBV7-9 . CASSLTYANTGELFF TGTGCCAGCAGCTTAACATACGCGAACACCGGGGAGCTGTTTTTT
TRBJ1-2 few TRBV2 TRBD1 CASSRDRGGGYGYTF TGTGCCAGCAGCCGGGACAGGGGAGGCGGCTATGGCTACACCTTC
TRBJ2-6 . TRBV27 . CASSVRGSGANVLTF TGTGCCAGCAGTGTAAGGGGGTCTGGGGCCAACGTCCTGACTTTC
TRBJ2-7 large TRBV19 . CASSIGPLEVNEQYF TGTGCCAGTAGTATCGGACCGCTGGAGGTGAACGAGCAGTACTTC
TRBJ2-2 . TRBV10-3 TRBD2 CATVAGPNTGELFF TGTGCCACCGTAGCGGGGCCGAACACCGGGGAGCTGTTTTTT
TRBJ2-5 . TRBV5-1 TRBD1 CASSSAGTGVGETQYF TGCGCCAGCAGCTCAGCCGGGACAGGGGTCGGGGAGACCCAGTACTTC
TRBJ1-5 . TRBV9 . CASSVEGLQPQHF TGTGCCAGCAGCGTAGAAGGACTGCAGCCCCAGCATTTT
TRBJ1-5 . TRBV5-1 . CASSPEINQPQHF TGCGCCAGCAGCCCGGAGATCAATCAGCCCCAGCATTTT
TRBJ2-7 once TRBV3-1/TRBV3-2 . CASSQDIYEQYF TGTGCCAGCAGCCAAGATATCTACGAGCAGTACTTC
TRBJ2-5 . TRBV3-1/TRBV3-2 TRBD1 CASSGQGNQETQYF TGTGCCAGCAGCGGACAGGGAAACCAAGAGACCCAGTACTTC
TRBJ2-5 . TRBV5-1 TRBD1 CASNLNRGLQETQYF TGCGCCAGCAACCTAAACAGGGGGCTGCAAGAGACCCAGTACTTC
TRBJ2-7 . TRBV19 TRBD1 CASSRDRGRYEQYF TGTGCCAGTAGTCGAGACAGGGGCCGCTACGAGCAGTACTTC
TRBJ1-2 . TRBV29-1 TRBD1 CSVDRRTGVGYTF TGCAGCGTTGACCGGAGGACAGGGGTTGGCTACACCTTC